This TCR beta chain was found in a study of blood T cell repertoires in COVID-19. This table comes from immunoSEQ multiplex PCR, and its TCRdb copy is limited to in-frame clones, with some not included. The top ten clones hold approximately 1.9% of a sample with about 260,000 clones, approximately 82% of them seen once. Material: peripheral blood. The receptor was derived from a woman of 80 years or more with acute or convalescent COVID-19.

The CDR3 here is CASSRGLAVQETQYF. The CDR3 coding sequence is TGTGCCAGCAGCCGGGGACTAGCTGTTCAAGAGACCCAGTACTTC. V usage is TRBV7-9 and J usage is TRBJ2-5; the match to TRBD2 covers 9 bases. From germline, CDR1 is SEHNR and CDR2 FQNEAQ (reference sequence). The CDR3 has 15 amino acids. V lost 5 bases and J lost 2; bases outside the gene matches: 6.